This T cell receptor beta chain appears in the sequencing data of a study of blood T cell repertoires in COVID-19. This CDR3 contains 15 residues. The trim removed 8 bases at V and 6 bases at J, leaving 14 bases unmatched. The germline gives CDR1 KGHSH, CDR2 LQKENI. Sequenced by immunoSEQ multiplex PCR; TCRdb stores in-frame clones only, minus some. The repertoire holds roughly 53,000 clones, with 60% to 80% as singletons. The table lists this clone with a count of one. The origin of this receptor is a man aged 65-85 years with active or convalescent COVID-19. Input material: peripheral blood. The genes are TRBV18 and TRBJ2-7, with 9 bases fitting TRBD1. The CDR3 here is CASHPGTGNSGEQYF. Here the CDR3 DNA reads TGTGCCAGCCATCCCGGGACAGGGAACTCCGGCGAGCAGTACTTC.